The rows below give T cell receptor beta chains drawn from one sample of a study of response to subunit inactivated influenza vaccine. One entry per CDR3 protein results from TCRdb running MiXCR on the RT-PCR reads. Of roughly 460,000 distinct CDR3 sequences listed, 9.5% to 13% are singletons. Here the sequenced sample was PBMCs from blood, taken roughly 45 days after vaccination. The source is a man over 45 who received an inactivated influenza vaccine. Each CDR3 is given with its conserved first and last residue.

v_call	cdr3_length	j_call	cdr3_aa
TRBV6-5	14	TRBJ2-3	CASSYDSDTDTQYF
TRBV11-2	14	TRBJ2-3	CASSLVRTGDTQYF
TRBV5-1	17	TRBJ2-7	CASSSQIAGTGAREQYF
TRBV19	12	TRBJ2-5	CASSTRQETQYF
TRBV20-1	13	TRBJ1-1	CSAPGTVNTEAFF
TRBV20-1	18	TRBJ2-3	CSARPVGGGARGADTQYF
TRBV20-1	13	TRBJ1-2	CSAIGTTGYGYTF
TRBV7-9	14	TRBJ1-6	CASVARDRNYPLHF
TRBV6-5	15	TRBJ2-5	CASSYRRGGGWTQYF
TRBV14	13	TRBJ2-5	CASSHGAFKTQYF
TRBV6-5	14	TRBJ1-1	CASSSGRPNTEAFF
TRBV12-5	14	TRBJ2-3	CASGLGQVTDTQYF
TRBV7-2	17	TRBJ2-1	CASSAFGLAGRGNEQFF
TRBV20-1	13	TRBJ2-3	CSAPRGTTDTQYF
TRBV29-1	12	TRBJ1-1	CSVTGAGTEAFF
TRBV7-2	13	TRBJ2-1	CASSFAGGYEQFF
TRBV20-1	15	TRBJ2-3	CSARGTSDNTDTQYF
TRBV4-3	14	TRBJ2-7	CASSQSNGGSEQYF
TRBV4-3	16	TRBJ2-2	CASSQGTDGRTGELFF
TRBV7-9	17	TRBJ2-1	CASSPGWTKPRSNEQFF
TRBV29-1	15	TRBJ2-7	CSVALGQGVSYEQYF
TRBV7-9	13	TRBJ2-5	CASSLDWRETQYF
TRBV25-1	14	TRBJ1-1	CASSGTGWNTEAFF
TRBV6-2/TRBV6-3	14	TRBJ2-1	CASSYVGLDNEQFF
TRBV7-9	16	TRBJ2-3	CASSFLGRASGDTQYF
TRBV5-1	15	TRBJ1-5	CASSLEAGSSQPQHF
TRBV7-2	14	TRBJ2-3	CASRRDRVVDTQYF
TRBV6-2/TRBV6-3	17	TRBJ2-7	CASSVDGAGFYPYEQYF
TRBV29-1	11	TRBJ2-5	CSVRRGETQYF
TRBV6-1	14	TRBJ2-1	CASSLSRGLNEQFF
TRBV27	16	TRBJ2-7	CASSPSSGNKAYEQYF
TRBV29-1	15	TRBJ2-2	CSVEDGTGYTGELFF
TRBV15	16	TRBJ2-3	CATSRTTKLLTDTQYF
TRBV6-1	16	TRBJ1-5	CASSRGTGFSNQPQHF
TRBV4-2	15	TRBJ1-1	CASSRRNNRNTEAFF
TRBV7-2	14	TRBJ2-5	CASSPWGQQETQYF
TRBV24-1	13	TRBJ1-4	CATSEPGGEKLFF
TRBV6-1	16	TRBJ2-1	CASSEAPRFPPNEQFF
TRBV12-3/TRBV12-4	15	TRBJ2-6	CASSRHRAGANVLTF
TRBV5-1	14	TRBJ2-7	CASSLGVGSYEQYF
TRBV15	15	TRBJ2-1	CATSSTAPLYNEQFF
TRBV6-2/TRBV6-3	15	TRBJ2-1	CASSYGRRAYNEQFF
TRBV7-6	15	TRBJ2-7	CASSRVADSSYEQYF
TRBV5-1	14	TRBJ2-1	CASSFPHGYNEQFF
TRBV20-1	13	TRBJ1-4	CSARRATNEKLFF
TRBV6-2/TRBV6-3	14	TRBJ2-1	CASSPASVYNEQFF
TRBV20-1	14	TRBJ1-6	CSARQTGGSSPLHF
TRBV7-3	15	TRBJ2-5	CASSSGGAVQETQYF
TRBV20-1	16	TRBJ2-3	CSARDVASGGTDTQYF
TRBV12-3/TRBV12-4	13	TRBJ1-1	CASSYNLGTEAFF